The 24 T cell receptor beta chains given below trace back to one sample, sequenced in a study of CD8 T cells in Susac syndrome. RNA in amounts of about 0.45 to 1 ug was reverse transcribed with random hexamers. TCRdb passed the immunoSEQ multiplex PCR reads through MiXCR, listing each CDR3 protein once. The sample lists about 210,000 distinct CDR3 sequences, roughly 93% seen once, with around 0.15% in the top ten. Material: CD4+ T cells from PBMCs. The source of these receptors is a human donor with Susac syndrome.

The chain carries TRBV12-3 or TRBV12-4 and TRBJ2-2; maybe TRBD1 (6 bases). The CDR3 spans 14 residues. Trimming took 6 bases from V and 4 from J, leaving 12 bases between them. DNA of the CDR3: TGTGCCAGCAGCAGGGGTGGGGGCACCGGGGAGCTGTTTTTT. It translates to CASSRGGGTGELFF.

The chain combines TRBV25-1 with TRBJ2-7; the D is unclear. Germline-derived CDR1 and CDR2 are MGHDK and SYGVNS. CDR3 length: 13 residues. V was shortened by 6 bases and J by 4 bases, with 13 bases between the two germline ends. The CDR3 bases are TGTGCCAGCAGCGACCAGGTGACATACGAGCAGTACTTC. This encodes CASSDQVTYEQYF.

This sequence joins TRBV20-1 and TRBJ1-5; 11 nucleotides align to TRBD1. Germline V CDR1 and CDR2: DFQATT, SNEGSKA (reference sequence). J was trimmed by 7 bases and V by 8 bases; bases with no gene match: 7. There are 13 residues in the CDR3. The CDR3 DNA reads TGCAGTCTTAGGGGACAGGGGGACCAGCCCCAGCATTTT. Translating it yields CSLRGQGDQPQHF.

The chain joins TRBV20-1 to TRBJ1-1; no firm D call. This CDR3 is 14 amino acids long. The germline V gene has CDR1 DFQATT and CDR2 SNEGSKA (reference sequence). V was clipped by 0 bases and J by 1 base, with 9 bases between them. CDR3 in DNA: TGCAGTGCTAGAGAGAGCGGCAGGAACACTGAAGCTTTCTTT. Its translation is CSARESGRNTEAFF.

The CDR3 loop reads CASSLGGANTQYF. DNA of the CDR3: TGCGCCAGCAGCTTGGGGGGAGCTAATACGCAGTATTTT. J is TRBJ2-3 and V is TRBV5-1; a weak D match, TRBD2 (5 bases). The CDR3 spans 13 residues. The germline V and J ends were trimmed by 0 bases and 7 bases, with 9 bases remaining between them. Germline V gene data show CDR1 as SGHRS and CDR2 as YFSETQ.

The chain couples TRBV5-1 to TRBJ1-1, with a weak D call TRBD1 (6 bases). There are 17 residues in the CDR3. Germline V gene lookup returns CDR1 SGHRS and CDR2 YFSETQ. Trimming shortened V by 0 bases and J by 1 base, and 16 bases separated the two germline ends. CDR3: CASSLAPGAGGNTEAFF. The CDR3 DNA follows: TGCGCCAGCAGCTTGGCCCCGGGGGCAGGCGGGAACACTGAAGCTTTCTTT. The full variable domain, rest sourced from reference TRBV5-1 and TRBJ1-1, is KAGVTQTPRYLIKTRGQQVTLSCSPISGHRSVSWYQQTPGQGLQFLFEYFSETQRNKGNFPGRFSGRQFSNSRSEMNVSTLELGDSALYLCASSLAPGAGGNTEAFFGQGTRLTVV.

The V and J genes are TRBV9 and TRBJ1-6; D gene unclear. V was trimmed by 3 bases and J by 8 bases, leaving 9 bases between them. This CDR3 region has 13 residues. Germline V CDR1 and CDR2: SGDLS, YYNGEE. The CDR3 sequence: CASSALFDSPLHF. The CDR3 nucleotides are TGTGCCAGCAGCGCCCTGTTCGATTCACCCCTCCACTTT.

The genes are TRBV25-1 and TRBJ1-4, with 8 bases matching TRBD1. Looked up from germline, CDR1 is MGHDK and CDR2 is SYGVNS. V gave up 6 bases and J gave up 7 bases; unmatched junction bases: 13. There are 16 residues in the CDR3. CDR3 nucleotide sequence: TGTGCCAGCAGCCCCCATCGGACAGGGAGGAGTGAAAAACTGTTTTTT. It codes for CASSPHRTGRSEKLFF.

The chain has TRBV27 and TRBJ1-1, with D unresolved. Germline V lookup: CDR1 MNHEY, CDR2 SMNVEV (reference sequence). This CDR3 has 11 amino acids. Trimming cost V 4 bases and J 5 bases, with 5 bases left between them. In DNA form, the CDR3 reads TGTGCCAGCAGTTCGAGGACTGAAGCTTTCTTT. Protein: CASSSRTEAFF.

V gene TRBV11-1 combines with J gene TRBJ2-1; D may be TRBD1 (5 bases). Germline V gene data show CDR1 as SGHAT and CDR2 as FQDESV (reference sequence). This CDR3 spans 14 amino acids. V was cut by 1 base and J by 8 bases, with 12 bases left in between. This CDR3 reads CASSLGQGGDEQFF. The CDR3 DNA sequence: TGTGCCAGCAGCTTAGGGCAGGGTGGCGATGAGCAGTTCTTC.

CDR3 coding DNA: TGTGCCACCTCGGAGGGTCTAGGCACTGAAGCTTTCTTT. It translates to CATSEGLGTEAFF. This rearrangement joins TRBV7-2 to TRBJ1-1; no definite D call. The length of the CDR3 is 13 residues. The germline V gene encodes CDR1 SGHTA and CDR2 FQGNSA. The V end lost 10 bases, the J end lost 4 bases, and 16 bases lay between the germline ends.

The rearrangement uses TRBV2 and TRBJ2-3, with 8 bases aligning to TRBD1. V dropped 7 bases and J dropped 6; count of bases not matched to a gene: 3. The CDR3 contains 12 residues. Germline CDR1 SNHLY, CDR2 FYNNEI. The CDR3 bases are TGTGCCAGCATTGGACAGGGCGATACGCAGTATTTT. It codes for CASIGQGDTQYF.

This chain links TRBV20-1 with TRBJ2-1, with 8 bases aligning to TRBD2. CDR3 length equals 14 residues. V lost 1 base, J lost 5 bases, and 4 bases stayed unmatched. The V gene's germline CDR1 is DFQATT and CDR2 SNEGSKA (reference sequence). CDR3 in DNA: TGCAGTGCTAGAGGGACTAGCCGAGACAATGAGCAGTTCTTC. Protein: CSARGTSRDNEQFF.

The count of this clonotype is one. J is TRBJ1-1 and V is TRBV11-2; 9 bases map to TRBD1. V lost 5 bases, J lost 4 bases, and 11 bases stayed unmatched. The CDR3 spans 16 residues. Germline values: CDR1 SGHAT, CDR2 FQNNGV. The CDR3 protein is CASSLSGRTGATEAFF. In nucleotides, the CDR3 is TGTGCCAGCAGCCTAAGTGGAAGGACAGGGGCCACTGAAGCTTTCTTT.

This clonotype came up once. V and J are TRBV4-2 and TRBJ1-4; D is unresolved. The CDR3 loop spans 15 amino acids. CDR1 and CDR2 from the germline V gene are LGHNA and YNFKEQ. V was pared by 0 bases and J by 4 bases, with 9 bases between. The chain's CDR3 is CASSQETGDNEKLFF. In DNA, the CDR3 is TGTGCCAGCAGCCAAGAGACCGGAGATAATGAAAAACTGTTTTTT.

This clonotype was picked up one time. In DNA form, the CDR3 reads TGTGCCTGGAGTACACAGGGGGCCTATGGCTACACCTTC. Its protein product is CAWSTQGAYGYTF. The chain combines TRBV30 with TRBJ1-2; 9 bases align to TRBD1. The length of the CDR3 is 13 residues. Per the germline V gene, CDR1 is GTSNPN and CDR2 is SVGIG (reference sequence). V was pared by 2 bases and J by 4 bases, with 2 bases of the junction left unmatched.

The chain carries TRBV11-2 and TRBJ1-2, with 8 bases aligning to TRBD1. Trimming removed 4 bases from V and 2 bases from J; junction bases left unmatched: 3. Germline assignment: CDR1 SGHAT and CDR2 FQNNGV. The CDR3 runs 14 residues. CDR3 DNA: TGTGCCAGCAGCTGGGACAGGACCAACTATGGCTACACCTTC. Translated, it gives CASSWDRTNYGYTF.

The chain links TRBV5-1 to TRBJ2-5; D not certain. The CDR3 covers 14 residues. Trimming shortened V by 4 bases and J by 1 base, and 11 bases separated the two germline ends. Germline V gene data show CDR1 as SGHRS and CDR2 as YFSETQ. Here the CDR3 reads CASSPTASQETQYF. The CDR3 region has the DNA TGCGCCAGCAGCCCAACAGCAAGCCAAGAGACCCAGTACTTC. The full variable domain, completed using reference TRBV5-1 and TRBJ2-5, is KAGVTQTPRYLIKTRGQQVTLSCSPISGHRSVSWYQQTPGQGLQFLFEYFSETQRNKGNFPGRFSGRQFSNSRSEMNVSTLELGDSALYLCASSPTASQETQYFGPGTRLLVL.

The chain carries TRBV6-5 and TRBJ1-2; D perhaps matches TRBD1 (6 bases). CDR1 and CDR2 from the germline V gene are MNHEY and SVGAGI. The CDR3 has 14 amino acids. Deletions cut 5 bases from V and 4 bases from J, with 14 bases between. The CDR3 DNA sequence: TGTGCCAGCAGTGCGCCCGGGGGCACCTATGGCTACACCTTC. Translating gives CASSAPGGTYGYTF.

This chain joins TRBV6-2 or TRBV6-3 and TRBJ2-5; TRBD2 matches at 11 bases. The CDR3 loop spans 16 amino acids. Germline-derived CDR1 and CDR2 are MNHEY and SVGEGT. Losses at the gene ends were 6 bases for V and 2 bases for J; bases not matched to a gene: 8. The CDR3 here is CASSDGLAGYQETQYF. The CDR3 nucleotides are TGTGCCAGCAGCGATGGACTAGCGGGTTATCAAGAGACCCAGTACTTC.

This rearrangement joins TRBV6-1 to TRBJ2-3, with TRBD1 as a possible D gene (8 bases). CDR1 is MNHNS, CDR2 SASEGT, per germline. The CDR3 loop spans 17 amino acids. V shed 5 bases and J shed 3 bases, with 21 bases lying between them. The CDR3 DNA sequence: TGTGCCAGCAGTACGAGACAGGGGAGGGGAAGGACAGATACGCAGTATTTT. This encodes CASSTRQGRGRTDTQYF.

The chain carries TRBV20-1 and TRBJ2-3; 7 bases match TRBD2. Germline V CDR1 and CDR2: DFQATT, SNEGSKA (reference sequence). Trimming cost V 3 bases and J 3 bases; bases outside gene matches: 6. CDR3 length: 14 residues. CDR3 residues: CSARRQGGTDTQYF. DNA for the CDR3: TGCAGTGCTAGGAGGCAGGGAGGGACAGATACGCAGTATTTT.

This sequence joins TRBV9 and TRBJ1-5, with 8 bases that match TRBD1. The CDR3 sequence is 15 residues long. V gave up 0 bases and J gave up 3 bases; unmatched junction bases: 2. The germline V gene encodes CDR1 SGDLS and CDR2 YYNGEE. In nucleotides, the CDR3 is TGTGCCAGCAGCGTAGGACAGGGGAACAATCAGCCCCAGCATTTT. Amino acid sequence: CASSVGQGNNQPQHF.

The chain carries TRBV19 and TRBJ1-1; weak D call: TRBD1 (6 bases). Trimming took off 7 bases at V and 1 base at J, with 13 bases between the two ends. The CDR3 is made up of 14 amino acids. CDR1 is LNHDA and CDR2 is SQIVND in the germline V gene (reference sequence). The DNA of the CDR3 is TGTGCCAGTAAGGGCAGGGGAGGGAACACTGAAGCTTTCTTT. It yields the protein CASKGRGGNTEAFF.